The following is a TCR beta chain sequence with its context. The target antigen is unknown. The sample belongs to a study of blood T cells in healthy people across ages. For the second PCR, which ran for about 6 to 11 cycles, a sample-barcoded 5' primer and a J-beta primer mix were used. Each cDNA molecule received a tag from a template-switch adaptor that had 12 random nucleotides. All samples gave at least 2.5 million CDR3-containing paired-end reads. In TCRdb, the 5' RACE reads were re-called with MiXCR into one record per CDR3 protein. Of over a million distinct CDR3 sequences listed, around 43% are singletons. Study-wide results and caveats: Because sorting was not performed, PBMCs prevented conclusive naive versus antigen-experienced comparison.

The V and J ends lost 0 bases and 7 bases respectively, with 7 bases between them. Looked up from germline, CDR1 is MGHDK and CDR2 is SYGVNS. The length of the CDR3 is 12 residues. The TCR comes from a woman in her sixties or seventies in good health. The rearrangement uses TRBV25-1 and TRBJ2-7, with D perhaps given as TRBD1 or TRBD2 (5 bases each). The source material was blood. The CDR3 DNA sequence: TGTGCCAGCAGTGAATATGGGGGTGAGCAGTACTTC. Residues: CASSEYGGEQYF.